Listed below are T cell receptor beta chains from one sample, sequenced in a study of PD-L1 blockade in urothelial cancer. The protocol was immunoSEQ multiplex PCR, while the TCRdb copy is restricted to in-frame clones and leaves out a portion. This sample has roughly 38,000 clones; over 75% occur once, and the top ten carry around 3.4%. Material: PBMCs, obtained around atezolizumab (anti-PD-L1) treatment. The source is a man aged 65 to 85 with urothelial cancer. Both conserved end residues are part of each CDR3. D genes are given only for firm matches. Clone size, where shown, is once, few, many, or a class for clones that have expanded.

j_call clone_size d_call v_call cdr3_nt cdr3_aa
TRBJ1-1 . TRBD1 TRBV18 TGTGCCAGCTCACCTCAGGGGGCATGGGGCACTGAAGCTTTCTTT CASSPQGAWGTEAFF
TRBJ1-4 once . TRBV7-3 TGTGCCAGCAGCCCTGGGGGGGCCGCTAATGAAAAACTGTTTTTT CASSPGGAANEKLFF
TRBJ1-1 . . TRBV6-5 TGTGCCAGCAGTTCGCTCCCTCAGATGAACACTGAAGCTTTCTTT CASSSLPQMNTEAFF
TRBJ1-1 . . TRBV5-4 TGTGCCAGCAGCCCGGGACACCGTGCCCCTGAAGCTTTCTTT CASSPGHRAPEAFF
TRBJ1-1 . . TRBV7-2 TGTGCCAGCAGCTTGCCGACTACGAGAGGGTCTGAAGCTTTCTTT CASSLPTTRGSEAFF
TRBJ2-1 . TRBD2 TRBV7-8 TGTGCCAGCAGCTTAGCGGTTCTAGCGGGCCATGAGCAGTTCTTC CASSLAVLAGHEQFF
TRBJ2-2 . TRBD1 TRBV5-1 TGCGCCAGCAGCTTTCGGACAGGGGGCGACGGGGAGCTGTTTTTT CASSFRTGGDGELFF
TRBJ1-2 . . TRBV4-1 TGCGCCAGCAGCCAAGTTGGGTTGGGCCGATCAGGAGGCTACACCTTC CASSQVGLGRSGGYTF
TRBJ1-2 . . TRBV2 TGTGCCAGAAGGGGGACCTCTGGGGCAGACTATGGCTACACCTTC CARRGTSGADYGYTF
TRBJ1-1 . TRBD1 TRBV18 TGTGCCAGCTCACCCGGACAGGGGCTAAACACTGAAGCTTTCTTT CASSPGQGLNTEAFF
TRBJ2-2 . TRBD1 TRBV27 TGTGCCAGCAGTTCCCCGGGACAGGGATCGGGCACCGGGGAGCTGTTTTTT CASSSPGQGSGTGELFF
TRBJ2-7 . . TRBV10-2 TGCGCCAGCACCGCCCTTGGGGAGCTAGCCTACGAGCAGTACTTC CASTALGELAYEQYF
TRBJ2-7 . . TRBV6-6 TGTGCCAGCAGTCCCAAACGGCGGGGGCTCTCCTACGAGCAGTACTTC CASSPKRRGLSYEQYF
TRBJ2-5 . . TRBV6-1 TGTGCCAGCAGTGAAAGCGGTTTGTGGACGGAGACCCAGTACTTC CASSESGLWTETQYF
TRBJ2-7 . . TRBV5-6 TGTGCCAGCAGTCCCCGGGACAAAGCCTACGAGCAGTACTTC CASSPRDKAYEQYF
TRBJ2-3 . TRBD1 TRBV27 TGTGCCAGCGGAAAGACAGGGGCCGATACGCAGTATTTT CASGKTGADTQYF
TRBJ1-2 . . TRBV5-1 TGCGCCAGCTCCCGGGGGGAAAGCTATGGCTACACCTTC CASSRGESYGYTF
TRBJ2-1 few . TRBV7-8 TGTGCCAGCAGCTTCTTGACTCGCACGAGCTCCTACAATGAGCAGTTCTTC CASSFLTRTSSYNEQFF
TRBJ2-1 . . TRBV19 TGTGCCAGTACTACACAGTCCTACAATGAGCAGTTCTTC CASTTQSYNEQFF
TRBJ2-1 . . TRBV19 TGTGCCAGTAGTAGGAGAGGCCATGAGCAGTTCTTC CASSRRGHEQFF
TRBJ1-2 . . TRBV5-6 TGTGCCAGCAGCTTCCGCGGCGGCTACACCTTC CASSFRGGYTF
TRBJ1-1 . . TRBV6-6 TGTGCCAGCAGTTACCACCCTGGGGGGATGAACACTGAAGCTTTCTTT CASSYHPGGMNTEAFF
TRBJ2-5 once TRBD1 TRBV4-2 TGTGCCAGCAGCCGAGGGGACAGGGACCAAGAGACCCAGTACTTC CASSRGDRDQETQYF
TRBJ1-5 once TRBD1 TRBV6-5 TGTGCCAGCACTACAGGGGGGGGTCAGCCCCAGCATTTT CASTTGGGQPQHF
TRBJ1-5 . TRBD1 TRBV18 TGTGCCAGCTCTCCGACCGGGACAGGGGATCAGCCCCAGCATTTT CASSPTGTGDQPQHF
TRBJ1-6 . . TRBV30 TGTGCCTGGAGCGCGGGAGGGGGAAAAGGGTCACCCCTCCACTTT CAWSAGGGKGSPLHF
TRBJ2-5 . . TRBV7-8 TGTGCCAGCAGCTTAAGTATCGGAGGGTTGGAGACCCAGTACTTC CASSLSIGGLETQYF
TRBJ2-1 . . TRBV6-5 TGTGCCAGCAGTTTCACTCTAGCTCGCTCCTACAATGAGCAGTTCTTC CASSFTLARSYNEQFF
TRBJ1-2 . . TRBV2 TGTGCCAGCAGTGAGGCAGGGATGAACTATGGCTACACCTTC CASSEAGMNYGYTF
TRBJ1-5 few . TRBV6-1 TGTGCCAGCAGTGGAGCCCCCTGGGGGCAGAGCAATCAGCCCCAGCATTTT CASSGAPWGQSNQPQHF
TRBJ2-7 . . TRBV21-1 TGTGCCAGCAGCAAAGAGCCAAGCGGACTAGCGGGAACATTCGAGCAGTACTTC CASSKEPSGLAGTFEQYF
TRBJ2-7 . TRBD2 TRBV6-5 TGTGCCAGCAGTGGGACTAGTCGCTCCTACGAGCAGTACTTC CASSGTSRSYEQYF
TRBJ1-5 . . TRBV19 TGTGCCAGTAGTATTCCCCTCCAGCCCCAGCATTTT CASSIPLQPQHF
TRBJ1-6 . TRBD1 TRBV5-4 TGTGCCAGCAGCTTGGCAAGGGGGCGAGGTGATTCACCCCTCCACTTT CASSLARGRGDSPLHF
TRBJ1-1 . TRBD1 TRBV4-3 TGCGCCAGCAGCCAATTCACAGGGGGAAACACTGAAGCTTTCTTT CASSQFTGGNTEAFF
TRBJ1-1 . . TRBV18 TGTGCCAGCTCGCCGACACCTATGTCTGAAGCTTTCTTT CASSPTPMSEAFF
TRBJ1-3 . . TRBV30 TGTGCCTGGAGTGTACTAAGTGGAAACACCATATATTTT CAWSVLSGNTIYF